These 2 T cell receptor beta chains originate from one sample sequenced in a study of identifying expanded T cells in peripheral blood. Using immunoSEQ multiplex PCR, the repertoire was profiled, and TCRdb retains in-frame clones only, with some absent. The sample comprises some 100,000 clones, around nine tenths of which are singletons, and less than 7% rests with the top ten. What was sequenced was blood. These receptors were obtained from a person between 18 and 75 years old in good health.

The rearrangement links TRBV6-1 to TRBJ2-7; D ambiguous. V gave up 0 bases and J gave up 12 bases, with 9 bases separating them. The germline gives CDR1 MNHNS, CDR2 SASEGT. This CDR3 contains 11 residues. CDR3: CASSEARVTYF. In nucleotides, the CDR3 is TGTGCCAGCAGTGAAGCCCGGGTGACGTACTTC.

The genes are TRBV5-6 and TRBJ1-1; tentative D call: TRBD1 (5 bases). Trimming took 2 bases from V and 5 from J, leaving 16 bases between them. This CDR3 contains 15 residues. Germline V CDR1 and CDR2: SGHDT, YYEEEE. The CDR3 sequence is CASSLLLRQRTEAFF. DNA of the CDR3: TGTGCCAGCAGCTTACTTTTACGACAGAGGACTGAAGCTTTCTTT.